This TCR beta chain originates from a study of shared clonotypes between healthy human individuals. Profiled with immunoSEQ multiplex PCR; TCRdb holds only in-frame clones, not every one. The sample lists about 2.3 million clones; under 95% were seen once. Trimming cost V 2 bases and J 5 bases, with 13 bases left between them. The CDR3 is made up of 14 amino acids. Germline-derived CDR1 and CDR2 are SGHRS and YFSETQ. The chain has TRBV5-1 and TRBJ2-5, with D unresolved. Sequencing used naive CD4+ T cells from PBMCs. The subset was: CD45RA+ positively selected. This clonotype was sampled from a man younger than 30 in good health. Some clones in this sample may be carry-over from other donors' samples. CDR3 nucleotide sequence: TGCGCCAGCAGCTTCGCGGCCATGGGGGAGACCCAGTACTTC. It yields the protein CASSFAAMGETQYF.